Listed here is a single TCR beta chain. Enrolled during active infection, Seattle patients were then followed longitudinally. The V and J ends lost 5 bases and 5 bases, in that order; junction bases with no gene match: 5. This CDR3 contains 14 residues. CDR1 and CDR2 (germline): SGHAT, FQNNGV. The record originates from a study of blood T cell repertoires in COVID-19. Study context: The United States, Italy and Spain supplied acute and convalescent COVID-19 samples. T cells, B-cell-depleted T cells, or PBMCs supplied cDNA or gDNA.

Data came from immunoSEQ multiplex PCR; TCRdb stores just in-frame clones and leaves some out. The table shows 300,000 to 400,000 clones, with 75% to 90% occurring only once. The receptor comes from a woman in her 30s with COVID-19, enrolled during active disease. The sample consisted of peripheral blood. The V gene is TRBV11-2, the J gene TRBJ2-1; 8 bases line up with TRBD2. In DNA form, the CDR3 reads TGTGCCAGCAGCCGAGAGCGGGAGAACAATGAGCAGTTCTTC. Its protein product is CASSRERENNEQFF.